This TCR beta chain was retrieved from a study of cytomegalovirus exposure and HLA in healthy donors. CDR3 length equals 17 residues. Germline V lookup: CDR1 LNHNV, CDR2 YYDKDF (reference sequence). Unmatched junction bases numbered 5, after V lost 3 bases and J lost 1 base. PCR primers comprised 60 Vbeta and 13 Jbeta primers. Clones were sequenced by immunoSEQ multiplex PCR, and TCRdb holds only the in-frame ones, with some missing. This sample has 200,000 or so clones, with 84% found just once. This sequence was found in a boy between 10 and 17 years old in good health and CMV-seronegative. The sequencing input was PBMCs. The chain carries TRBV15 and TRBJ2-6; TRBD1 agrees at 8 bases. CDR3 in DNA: TGTGCCACCAGCAGCGGACAGGGTTGGTCTGGGGCCAACGTCCTGACTTTC. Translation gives CATSSGQGWSGANVLTF.